The rows below give T cell receptor beta chains drawn from one sample of a study of T cell changes during pregnancy in multiple sclerosis. Method: immunoSEQ multiplex PCR; TCRdb's copy keeps in-frame clones and lacks some. The table lists tens of thousands of clones, under 95% of them singletons, with more than 1.2% in the top ten. The sequenced sample was peripheral blood, obtained in the third trimester of pregnancy. The receptors derive from a female donor with multiple sclerosis, enrolled in a pregnancy study. The CDR3 runs from the conserved cysteine through the conserved F or W. The D gene is left open where the match is weak. Size is stated for part of the rows, as once, few or many counts, or as a class when the clone is expanded.

TRBV19	TRBJ2-2	TRBD2	-	TGTGCCAGTAGTAGTTTCCCCGGACTAGCGGTCACCGGGGAGCTGTTTTTT	CASSSFPGLAVTGELFF
TRBV6-1	TRBJ2-7	TRBD1	-	TGTGCCAGCAGTCCTAGGACAGGGGGCTACGAGCAGTACTTC	CASSPRTGGYEQYF
TRBV6-1	TRBJ2-3	TRBD2	-	TGTGCCAGCCAGGTTGAGACTAGCGGTGTTACGCAGTATTTT	CASQVETSGVTQYF
TRBV6-5	TRBJ1-4	-	once	TGTGCCAGCAGCCCGCTCCGGGGGGCTGGTGAAAAACTGTTTTTT	CASSPLRGAGEKLFF
TRBV15	TRBJ2-3	TRBD1	-	TGTGCCACCAGCCTAGGGGGCCCCACGGATACGCAGTATTTT	CATSLGGPTDTQYF
TRBV30	TRBJ2-1	-	-	TGTGCCTGGGGGCAGGGACTCGTTGAGCAGTTCTTC	CAWGQGLVEQFF
TRBV28	TRBJ2-7	TRBD1	-	TGTGCCAGCAGCCAAGGGGACAGAGCCTACGAGCAGTACTTC	CASSQGDRAYEQYF
TRBV6-5	TRBJ1-5	-	-	TGTGCCAGCAGTTACTCGGAGAGTACTCAGCCCCAGCATTTT	CASSYSESTQPQHF
TRBV5-1	TRBJ2-3	-	-	TGCGCCAGCAGCTTGAGTTCTAGCATGGATACGCAGTATTTT	CASSLSSSMDTQYF
TRBV2	TRBJ2-7	TRBD1	once	TGTGCCAGCAGGGGCAGGGACAGGGGGAAGGACTTC	CASRGRDRGKDF
TRBV2	TRBJ1-6	-	few	TGTGCCAGCACCGGGGAGGTACATTCACCCCTCCACTTT	CASTGEVHSPLHF
TRBV5-6	TRBJ1-6	TRBD1	once	TGTGCCAGCAGCCCGGGGCCGAGGACAGGGGCCATAGGAGCCTCACCCCTCCACTTT	CASSPGPRTGAIGASPLHF
TRBV6-6	TRBJ1-6	-	-	TGTGCCAGCAGTTACCACAGGTTTTTTTCACCCCTCCACTTT	CASSYHRFFSPLHF
TRBV5-4	TRBJ2-1	-	-	TGTGCCAGCAGCTCCCGTCCCGACAGGAGCTCCTACAATGAGCAGTTCTTC	CASSSRPDRSSYNEQFF
TRBV30	TRBJ2-3	-	-	TGTGCCTGGAGTGTACAGGGAGATACGCAGTATTTT	CAWSVQGDTQYF
TRBV10-3	TRBJ2-7	TRBD1	-	TGTGCCATCAGTGAGTCGACAGGGACCCACGAGCAGTACTTC	CAISESTGTHEQYF
TRBV5-1	TRBJ2-3	-	once	TGCGCCAGCACCTACGGGGTAGCCCTCACAGATACGCAGTATTTT	CASTYGVALTDTQYF
TRBV6-1	TRBJ2-1	TRBD2	-	TGTGCCAGCAGTGAACTAGCGGGGGGGTACAATGAGCAGTTCTTC	CASSELAGGYNEQFF
TRBV11-1	TRBJ2-3	TRBD2	-	TGTGCCAGCAGTTCGGGGGGACCGTTTATGACCAGGGCAGATACGCAGTATTTT	CASSSGGPFMTRADTQYF
TRBV7-6	TRBJ1-6	TRBD1	-	TGTGCCAGCGGGGACAGCTATAATTCACCCCTCCACTTT	CASGDSYNSPLHF
TRBV5-1	TRBJ1-4	-	-	TGCGCCAGCAGTTTCGGATCGAGCCCCAACGGCGGTATTGAAAAACTGTTTTTT	CASSFGSSPNGGIEKLFF
TRBV6-5	TRBJ1-6	-	few	TGTGCCAGCACGAGAGGGGGGGATTCACCCCTCCACTTT	CASTRGGDSPLHF
TRBV28	TRBJ2-7	TRBD1	-	TGTGCCAGCGCCTACGAGACAGGGGGCGGATACGAGCAGTACTTC	CASAYETGGGYEQYF
TRBV5-1	TRBJ1-2	TRBD1	once	TGCGCCAGCAGCTTGTTTTTTGGGACAGGGGACTATGGCTACACCTTC	CASSLFFGTGDYGYTF
TRBV6-4	TRBJ2-3	TRBD2	-	TGTGCCAGCAGTGACTCTCCAGCGGGGGGGTCAGATACGCAGTATTTT	CASSDSPAGGSDTQYF